These T cell receptor beta chains were read from a single sample in a study of blood T cells in healthy people across ages. TCRdb re-derived calls from the 5' RACE reads in MiXCR, one entry per CDR3 protein. The data contain about 1.7 million distinct CDR3 sequences, about 28% of them singletons. The sequenced sample was blood. The receptor source for this set is a woman aged 25-40 years in good health. CDR3s include the opening cysteine and the closing phenylalanine or tryptophan. The D gene is left open where the match is weak. The size of a clone is reported for some rows only, either as once, few or many, or as a class for expanded clones.

D: .
V: TRBV6-2/TRBV6-3
J: TRBJ1-5
size: once
DNA: TGTGCCAGCAGTTACTGGACATTAAATCAGCCCCAGCATTTT
CDR3: CASSYWTLNQPQHF

D: TRBD2
V: TRBV7-3
J: TRBJ2-2
size: .
DNA: TGTGCCAGCAGCTTAATTCGACTAGCGGGGGGGTCGAACACCGGGGAGCTGTTTTTT
CDR3: CASSLIRLAGGSNTGELFF

D: TRBD1
V: TRBV7-2
J: TRBJ1-1
size: once
DNA: TGTGCCAGCAGCGATTTTGGACAGGGTTACACTGAAGCTTTCTTT
CDR3: CASSDFGQGYTEAFF

D: .
V: TRBV6-2/TRBV6-3
J: TRBJ1-6
size: few
DNA: TGTGCCAGCAGCACCGGGACTGAGGATTCACCCCTCCACTTT
CDR3: CASSTGTEDSPLHF

D: .
V: TRBV29-1
J: TRBJ1-2
size: .
DNA: TGCAACGTTGTCGCAGGTTCCTTTTCCAATGGCTACACCTTC
CDR3: CNVVAGSFSNGYTF

D: .
V: TRBV11-2
J: TRBJ2-1
size: .
DNA: TGTGCCAGCACCCCTCTGGGGGTCTACAATGAGCAGTTCTTC
CDR3: CASTPLGVYNEQFF

D: TRBD1
V: TRBV19
J: TRBJ1-5
size: .
DNA: TGTGCCAGTAGTATGGGACAGTCTAATCAGCCCCAGCATTTT
CDR3: CASSMGQSNQPQHF

D: .
V: TRBV7-2
J: TRBJ2-7
size: .
DNA: TGTGCCAGCAGCTCCCGGGGCAGCCTCTACGAGCAGTACTTC
CDR3: CASSSRGSLYEQYF

D: .
V: TRBV4-1
J: TRBJ2-7
size: .
DNA: TGCGCCAGCAGCCAAGAAATAGCAACTACCAGCTACGAGCAGTACTTC
CDR3: CASSQEIATTSYEQYF

D: .
V: TRBV12-3/TRBV12-4
J: TRBJ1-5
size: .
DNA: TGTGCCAGCAGCCCCTCGTCTTTCGGGGGTAACTATCAGCCCCAGCATTTT
CDR3: CASSPSSFGGNYQPQHF

D: TRBD1
V: TRBV29-1
J: TRBJ2-1
size: many
DNA: TGCAGCGTTGAGAGACAGGGGGCGGTCGGTGATGAGCAGTTCTTC
CDR3: CSVERQGAVGDEQFF

D: TRBD2
V: TRBV20-1
J: TRBJ2-3
size: few
DNA: TGCAGTGCTACCTTTCCGGGACTAGGAACAGATACGCAGTATTTT
CDR3: CSATFPGLGTDTQYF

D: TRBD2
V: TRBV20-1
J: TRBJ2-7
size: few
DNA: TGCAGTGCCCGACTAGCTACAGACGCCTACGAGCAGTACTTC
CDR3: CSARLATDAYEQYF

D: TRBD2
V: TRBV6-2/TRBV6-3
J: TRBJ2-1
size: few
DNA: TGTGCCAGCTGGATAGCGGGAGCGCCGGATAATGAGCAGTTCTTC
CDR3: CASWIAGAPDNEQFF

D: .
V: TRBV28
J: TRBJ2-7
size: .
DNA: TGTGCCAGCAGATCAGCAGGGACCGAGCAGTACTTC
CDR3: CASRSAGTEQYF

D: .
V: TRBV24-1
J: TRBJ1-2
size: .
DNA: TGTGCCACCAGTGAAGCTACGGGGGAGGAGGGCTACACCTTC
CDR3: CATSEATGEEGYTF

D: .
V: TRBV29-1
J: TRBJ2-7
size: many
DNA: TGCAGCGTTGAAGACGGCACATACGAGCAGTACTTC
CDR3: CSVEDGTYEQYF

D: .
V: TRBV11-2
J: TRBJ1-2
size: .
DNA: TGTGCCAGCAGCGGGCTTAGGGAGACACTTGGCTACACCTTC
CDR3: CASSGLRETLGYTF

D: .
V: TRBV7-2
J: TRBJ1-1
size: .
DNA: TGTGCCAGCAGCTTAGCGCTAGGGACCAAGAACACTGAAGCTTTCTTT
CDR3: CASSLALGTKNTEAFF

D: .
V: TRBV6-1
J: TRBJ2-1
size: .
DNA: TGTGCCAGCAGCGTAGACCAGGGAACGGGGAATGAGCAGTTCTTC
CDR3: CASSVDQGTGNEQFF

D: .
V: TRBV28
J: TRBJ1-1
size: once
DNA: TGTGCCAGCAGCAACGACAGGTTTGAAGCTTTCTTT
CDR3: CASSNDRFEAFF

D: .
V: TRBV11-2
J: TRBJ2-4
size: .
DNA: TGTGCCAGCAGGGGTCAGTTAGCCAAAAACATTCAGTACTTC
CDR3: CASRGQLAKNIQYF

D: .
V: TRBV28
J: TRBJ2-2
size: few
DNA: TGTGCCAGCAGTTTATCCCTGGGTTCCGCCGGGGAGCTGTTTTTT
CDR3: CASSLSLGSAGELFF